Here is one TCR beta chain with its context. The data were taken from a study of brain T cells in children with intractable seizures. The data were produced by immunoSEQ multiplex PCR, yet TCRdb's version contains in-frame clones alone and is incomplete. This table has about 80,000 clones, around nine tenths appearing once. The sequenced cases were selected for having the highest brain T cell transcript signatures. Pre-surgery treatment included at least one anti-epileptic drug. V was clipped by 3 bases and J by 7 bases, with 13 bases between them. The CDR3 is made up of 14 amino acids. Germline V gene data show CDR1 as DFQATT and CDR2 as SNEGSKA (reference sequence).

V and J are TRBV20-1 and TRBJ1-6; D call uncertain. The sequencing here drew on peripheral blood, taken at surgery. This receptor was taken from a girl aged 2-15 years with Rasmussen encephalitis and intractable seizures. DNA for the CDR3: TGCAGTGCTAGTCCCAGGCAGCAAAATTCACCCCTCCACTTT. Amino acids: CSASPRQQNSPLHF.